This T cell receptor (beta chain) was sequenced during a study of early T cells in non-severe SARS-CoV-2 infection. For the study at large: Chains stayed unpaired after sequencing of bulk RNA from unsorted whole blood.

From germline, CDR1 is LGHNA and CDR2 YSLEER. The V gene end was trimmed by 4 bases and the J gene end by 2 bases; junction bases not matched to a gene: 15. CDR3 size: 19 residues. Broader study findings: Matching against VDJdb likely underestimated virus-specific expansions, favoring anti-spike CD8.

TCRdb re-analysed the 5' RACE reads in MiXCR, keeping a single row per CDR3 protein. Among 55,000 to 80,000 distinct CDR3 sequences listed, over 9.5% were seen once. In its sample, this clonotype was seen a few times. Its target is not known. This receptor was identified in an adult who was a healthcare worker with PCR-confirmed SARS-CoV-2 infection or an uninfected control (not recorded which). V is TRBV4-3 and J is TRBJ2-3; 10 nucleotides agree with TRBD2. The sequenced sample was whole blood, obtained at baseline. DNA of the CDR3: TGCGCCAGCAGCCCCAGCGGGAGGGCCCTTAGGGGATTCACAGATACGCAGTATTTT. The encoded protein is CASSPSGRALRGFTDTQYF.